These 32 T cell receptor beta chains came from one sample sequenced in a study of regulatory T cells in long-lasting Graves disease. Specified time point: persistent/refractory GD, antithyroid drugs over 5 years with positive TRAb. Scientists built the TCR library using RNA that was extracted from PBMCs. Investigators prepared the TCR beta libraries by applying iRepertoire HTBI primers and Arm-PCR of CDR3 regions. One entry per CDR3 protein, called by TCRdb with MiXCR from the multiplex PCR reads. The sample holds hundreds of thousands of distinct CDR3 sequences; 20% to 25% are singletons and the top ten take 13% to 15%. The material was peripheral blood mononuclear cells (PBMCs), obtained when the disease was refractory, from a patient treated with antithyroid drugs. The receptors shown here come from a female donor with Graves disease.

This clonotype appeared many times. V is TRBV7-9 and J is TRBJ2-7, with D uncertain. Trimming left V 6 bases short and J 1 base short, with 7 bases between. Germline V gives CDR1 SEHNR, CDR2 FQNEAQ (reference sequence). The CDR3 runs 12 residues. The CDR3 sequence: CASSLPSYEQYF. CDR3 DNA sequence: TGTGCCAGCAGTCTGCCGTCCTACGAGCAGTACTTC.

In its sample, this clonotype was seen many times. V and J are TRBV20-1 and TRBJ1-4; possible D gene TRBD1, 6 bases. From germline, CDR1 is DFQATT and CDR2 SNEGSKA (reference sequence). CDR3 length: 13 amino acids. The germline V and J ends were trimmed by 0 bases and 8 bases, with 10 bases remaining between them. The CDR3 protein is CSARDNREEKLFF. CDR3 sequence (DNA): TGCAGTGCTAGAGATAACAGGGAAGAAAAACTGTTTTTT.

Many counts were recorded for this clonotype. The chain links TRBV9 to TRBJ1-1; 10 positions agree with TRBD1. This CDR3 has 17 amino acids. CDR1 and CDR2 (germline): SGDLS, YYNGEE. Losses at the gene ends were 3 bases for V and 5 bases for J; bases not matched to a gene: 13. The CDR3 here is CASSEGIGTGVLTEAFF. For the CDR3, the DNA is TGTGCCAGCAGCGAGGGGATCGGGACAGGGGTTTTAACTGAAGCTTTCTTT.

This clonotype was recorded at least ten times. The chain carries TRBV6-1 and TRBJ2-2; D is unresolved. V gave up 6 bases and J gave up 3 bases, with 11 bases separating them. The germline CDR1 and CDR2 sequences are MNHNS and SASEGT. The CDR3 spans 14 residues. CDR3 sequence reads: CASSSGVHTGELFF. The CDR3 DNA reads as TGTGCCAGCAGCAGTGGAGTACACACCGGGGAGCTGTTTTTT.

Ten or more counts support this clonotype. The V gene is TRBV5-1, the J gene TRBJ2-4, with 7 bases that match TRBD2. Germline CDR1 is SGHRS and CDR2 is YFSETQ. CDR3 size: 15 residues. V shed 7 bases and J 0 bases; nucleotides not matched to a gene: 7. CDR3 in amino acids: CASRDPSGAKNIQYF. CDR3 nucleotide sequence: TGCGCCAGCCGGGACCCTAGCGGAGCCAAAAACATTCAGTACTTC.

This clonotype has just a few counts. The rearrangement uses TRBV19 and TRBJ2-7; 13 bases line up with TRBD2. Trimming at V came to 5 bases and at J to 2 bases, leaving 3 bases not matched to a gene. Germline CDR1 and CDR2: LNHDA and SQIVND (reference sequence). This CDR3 is built from 15 residues. The CDR3, as DNA: TGTGCCAGTAGTGGGGGACTAGCGGGAACCTACGAGCAGTACTTC. Protein sequence: CASSGGLAGTYEQYF.

This clonotype has ten or more counts. The chain employs TRBV2 and TRBJ2-7, with TRBD2 identical over 8 bases. With V trimmed by 1 base and J by 6 bases, 8 bases remained unmatched. Germline V gives CDR1 SNHLY, CDR2 FYNNEI. The CDR3 loop spans 15 amino acids. The CDR3 DNA follows: TGTGCCAGCAGTGAAGGGGTCGGGACTAGTCTCGAGCAGTACTTC. Translating it yields CASSEGVGTSLEQYF.

This rearrangement joins TRBV20-1 to TRBJ1-1; D is possibly TRBD1 (6 bases). Trimming left V 0 bases short and J 1 base short, with 15 bases between. CDR1 is DFQATT and CDR2 is SNEGSKA in the germline V gene (reference sequence). There are 16 residues in the CDR3. The CDR3 is CSARDAVGAPNTEAFF. Here the CDR3 DNA reads TGCAGTGCTAGAGATGCCGTGGGGGCCCCGAACACTGAAGCTTTCTTT.

This clonotype was seen repeatedly, ten times or more. The chain employs TRBV5-1 and TRBJ1-2, with D unclear. Germline-derived CDR1 and CDR2 are SGHRS and YFSETQ. CDR3 size: 13 residues. V lost 4 bases and J 3 bases, leaving 10 bases between the germline ends. The CDR3 here is CASSLLRDYGYTF. The CDR3 region has the DNA TGCGCCAGCAGCCTCCTTCGGGACTATGGCTACACCTTC.

This clonotype was picked up a small number of times. The CDR3 loop is CSARKGAGELFF. The CDR3 coding sequence is TGCAGTGCTAGGAAGGGGGCCGGGGAGCTGTTTTTT. The rearrangement joins TRBV20-1 to TRBJ2-2; the D gene is possibly TRBD1 (6 bases). This CDR3 has 12 residues. V was pared by 3 bases and J by 6 bases, with 8 bases between. Germline-derived CDR1 and CDR2 are DFQATT and SNEGSKA (reference sequence).

As to this clonotype: Being one base from a much bigger clone, this may be a read error. V usage is TRBV29-1 and J usage is TRBJ2-5, with D unclear. The CDR3 is made up of 16 amino acids. In germline, CDR1 is SQVTM, CDR2 ANQGSEA. The CDR3 DNA reads TGCAGCGCTGAACTAACACGGCAGCGACAAGAAGAGACCCAGTACTTC. This sequence encodes CSAELTRQRQEETQYF. Variable domain in full (rest from reference TRBV29-1 and TRBJ2-5): SAVISQKPSRDICQRGTSLTIQCQVDSQVTMMFWYRQQPGQSLTLIATANQGSEATYESGFVIDKFPISRPNLTFSTLTVSNMSPEDSSIYLCSAELTRQRQEETQYFGPGTRLLVL.

This clonotype was seen many times. V gene TRBV28 combines with J gene TRBJ1-1; D unclear. V lost 5 bases to trimming and J lost 4 bases, with 11 bases between them. Germline assignment: CDR1 MDHEN and CDR2 SYDVKM. CDR3 length equals 13 residues. The CDR3 DNA follows: TGTGCCAGCAGTCCATCCCGAGCCACTGAAGCTTTCTTT. Protein sequence: CASSPSRATEAFF.

The gene calls are TRBV7-9 and TRBJ2-4, with 9 bases that match TRBD1. Germline V gene lookup returns CDR1 SEHNR and CDR2 FQNEAQ (reference sequence). The V and J ends lost 4 bases and 6 bases, in that order; junction bases with no gene match: 4. The CDR3 loop spans 14 amino acids. This CDR3 reads CASSWGQGPNIQYF. As DNA, the CDR3 is TGTGCCAGCAGCTGGGGACAGGGACCAAACATTCAGTACTTC.

The rearrangement joins TRBV15 to TRBJ2-7, with D tentatively TRBD1 (6 bases). V was trimmed by 0 bases and J by 4 bases, leaving 19 bases between them. The CDR3 totals 17 residues. Germline lookup yields CDR1 LNHNV and CDR2 YYDKDF (reference sequence). CDR3 in DNA: TGTGCCACCAGCAGAGATTTTTTAGGACAGAAGGCTTACGAGCAGTACTTC. It yields the protein CATSRDFLGQKAYEQYF. Drawing the rest from reference TRBV15 and TRBJ2-7, the complete variable domain is DAMVIQNPRYQVTQFGKPVTLSCSQTLNHNVMYWYQQKSSQAPKLLFHYYDKDFNNEADTPDNFQSRRPNTSFCFLDIRSPGLGDTAMYLCATSRDFLGQKAYEQYFGPGTRLTVT.

This clonotype came up many times. V usage is TRBV2 and J usage is TRBJ2-5; D call uncertain. The length of the CDR3 is 13 residues. Trimming removed 4 bases from V and 4 bases from J, with 10 bases in between. The germline gives CDR1 SNHLY, CDR2 FYNNEI. CDR3 amino acids: CASSVSQRETQYF. CDR3 sequence (DNA): TGTGCCAGCAGTGTCAGTCAACGAGAGACCCAGTACTTC.

This clonotype has ten or more counts. The J gene is TRBJ2-5, the V gene TRBV29-1; D remains unclear. Germline V gene lookup returns CDR1 SQVTM and CDR2 ANQGSEA. The CDR3 sequence is 10 residues long. Trimming left V 5 bases short and J 3 bases short, with 4 bases between. CDR3 sequence reads: CSVQEETQYF. In nucleotides, the CDR3 is TGCAGCGTTCAGGAAGAGACCCAGTACTTC. Based on the CDR3 plus reference TRBV29-1 and TRBJ2-5, the full variable domain is SAVISQKPSRDICQRGTSLTIQCQVDSQVTMMFWYRQQPGQSLTLIATANQGSEATYESGFVIDKFPISRPNLTFSTLTVSNMSPEDSSIYLCSVQEETQYFGPGTRLLVL.

This clonotype came up many times. The CDR3 DNA follows: TGTGCCAGCAGTTTTGGGGGGCAGGGTGACTATGGCTACACCTTC. Residues: CASSFGGQGDYGYTF. This chain links TRBV28 with TRBJ1-2, with D perhaps TRBD1 (6 bases). Germline loops: CDR1 MDHEN, CDR2 SYDVKM. The CDR3 loop spans 15 amino acids. The V end lost 3 bases, the J end lost 3 bases, and 14 bases lay between the germline ends.

In this sample, this clonotype turned up many times. This chain links TRBV28 with TRBJ1-1; no definite D call. V dropped 3 bases and J dropped 1 base, with 6 bases sitting between them. Looked up from germline, CDR1 is MDHEN and CDR2 is SYDVKM. This CDR3 is 13 amino acids long. The CDR3 sequence is CASSFYRNTEAFF. The CDR3 bases are TGTGCCAGCAGTTTCTACAGGAACACTGAAGCTTTCTTT.

This clonotype was counted at least ten times. V usage is TRBV28 and J usage is TRBJ2-5, with TRBD1 matching over 7 bases. The CDR3 has 14 residues. Germline V gene lookup returns CDR1 MDHEN and CDR2 SYDVKM. With 5 bases clipped from V and 5 bases from J, the junction kept 8 bases outside the gene matches. CDR3 region: CASSIQGYEETQYF. CDR3 DNA sequence: TGTGCCAGCAGTATACAGGGGTATGAGGAGACCCAGTACTTC.

This clonotype has only a few counts. This chain joins TRBV19 and TRBJ1-1, with TRBD1 as a possible D gene (5 bases). CDR3 length: 13 amino acids. V was pared by 7 bases and J by 10 bases, with 19 bases between. The germline gives CDR1 LNHDA, CDR2 SQIVND (reference sequence). The DNA of the CDR3 is TGTGCCAGTACGGAGCAGGGCAAGGCTGCAGCTTTCTTT. It encodes CASTEQGKAAAFF.

This chain links TRBV20-1 with TRBJ2-7; D is perhaps TRBD1 (6 bases). V was clipped by 4 bases and J by 1 base, with 14 bases between them. Germline CDR1 reads DFQATT; CDR2 reads SNEGSKA (reference sequence). The CDR3 contains 14 residues. Here the CDR3 DNA reads TGCAGTGCTAAGGGGGACGGGTCATCCTACGAGCAGTACTTC. Protein: CSAKGDGSSYEQYF.

Many counts were recorded for this clonotype. The J gene is TRBJ2-7, the V gene TRBV2; a possible D gene is TRBD1 (7 bases). The V end was cut by 4 bases, the J end by 0 bases, with 19 bases between. Germline CDR1 SNHLY, CDR2 FYNNEI. This CDR3 spans 17 amino acids. CDR3 region: CASSVEGGTASSYEQYF. DNA for the CDR3: TGTGCCAGCAGTGTTGAGGGCGGGACAGCCTCCTCCTACGAGCAGTACTTC. Full variable domain (outside the CDR3, taken from reference TRBV2 and TRBJ2-7): EPEVTQTPSHQVTQMGQEVILRCVPISNHLYFYWYRQILGQKVEFLVSFYNNEISEKSEIFDDQFSVERPDGSNFTLKIRSTKLEDSAMYFCASSVEGGTASSYEQYFGPGTRLTVT.

CDR3 in DNA: TGTGCCAGCAGTAATCAGGGGGGTCATCAGCCCCAGCATTTT. This sequence encodes CASSNQGGHQPQHF. The chain employs TRBV7-9 and TRBJ1-5; 7 bases agree with TRBD1. With 6 bases clipped from V and 5 bases from J, the junction kept 7 bases outside the gene matches. Germline loops: CDR1 SEHNR, CDR2 FQNEAQ (reference sequence). This CDR3 region has 14 residues.

The chain has TRBV4-1 and TRBJ2-3, with 11 bases fitting TRBD2. The V gene's germline CDR1 is MGHRA and CDR2 YSYEKL. The CDR3 is 18 amino acids. V was pared by 1 base and J by 0 bases, with 6 bases of the junction left unmatched. CDR3 loop: CASSQGLAGLSSTDTQYF. CDR3 nucleotides: TGCGCCAGCAGCCAAGGACTAGCGGGACTCTCTAGCACAGATACGCAGTATTTT.

The rearrangement links TRBV19 to TRBJ2-7; D unresolved. Germline V gene lookup returns CDR1 LNHDA and CDR2 SQIVND (reference sequence). This CDR3 has 14 amino acids. Deletions cut 3 bases from V and 1 base from J, with 10 bases between. CDR3 loop: CASSMRQSSYEQYF. The CDR3, as DNA: TGTGCCAGTAGTATGCGTCAGTCGTCCTACGAGCAGTACTTC.

J is TRBJ2-3 and V is TRBV2; D is possibly TRBD2 (5 bases). Germline V gene data show CDR1 as SNHLY and CDR2 as FYNNEI. V was shortened by 6 bases and J by 2 bases, with 12 bases between the two germline ends. The CDR3 spans 14 residues. The CDR3 loop reads CASRFRGNTDTQYF. CDR3 coding DNA: TGTGCCAGCAGGTTCCGGGGAAACACAGATACGCAGTATTTT.

This clonotype was counted many times. This chain joins TRBV7-2 and TRBJ2-7, with 9 bases lining up with TRBD2. Germline V gene sequence: CDR1 SGHTA, CDR2 FQGNSA. This CDR3 region has 15 residues. With 0 bases clipped from V and 6 bases from J, the junction kept 6 bases outside the gene matches. The CDR3 bases are TGTGCCAGCAGCTTAGCAGCGGGAGGACCAGTCGAGCAGTACTTC. Translation: CASSLAAGGPVEQYF.

At least ten counts were recorded for this clonotype. J is TRBJ2-7 and V is TRBV28; D perhaps matches TRBD2 (5 bases). CDR3 length equals 15 residues. Germline CDR1 is MDHEN and CDR2 is SYDVKM. The V end was cut by 1 base, the J end by 2 bases, with 12 bases between. CDR3 nucleotides: TGTGCCAGCAGTTTATTTGGGGAGACGGCCTACGAGCAGTACTTC. Translation gives CASSLFGETAYEQYF. Using reference TRBV28 and TRBJ2-7 for the parts outside the CDR3, the full variable domain is DVKVTQSSRYLVKRTGEKVFLECVQDMDHENMFWYRQDPGLGLRLIYFSYDVKMKEKGDIPEGYSVSREKKERFSLILESASTNQTSMYLCASSLFGETAYEQYFGPGTRLTVT.

CDR3 region: CASSLGSSPNTGELFF. CDR3 nucleotides: TGTGCCAGCAGCTTAGGCAGCAGCCCGAACACCGGGGAGCTGTTTTTT. This chain joins TRBV7-6 and TRBJ2-2; no definite D call. Looked up from germline, CDR1 is SGHVS and CDR2 is FNYEAQ. The CDR3 length is 16 residues. V was cut by 1 base and J by 0 bases, with 9 bases left in between.

This clonotype was picked up many times. The rearrangement joins TRBV7-3 to TRBJ2-5; a weak D match, TRBD2 (6 bases). CDR1 is SGHTA and CDR2 is FQGTGA in the germline V gene. V dropped 1 base and J dropped 4 bases, with 13 bases sitting between them. The CDR3 consists of 15 residues. CDR3 DNA: TGTGCCAGCAGCTTAAACCGGGGGTCCCTAGAGACCCAGTACTTC. The encoded protein is CASSLNRGSLETQYF.

This clonotype was detected many times. The chain recombines TRBV7-8 with TRBJ2-7; 7 nucleotides match TRBD2. This CDR3 has 15 amino acids. The trim removed 1 base at V and 6 bases at J, leaving 9 bases unmatched. Per germline, CDR1 SGHVS and CDR2 FQNEAQ. The CDR3 nucleotides read TGTGCCAGCAGCTTAGGCGGGACTACTCCCGCCGAGCAGTACTTC. Protein sequence: CASSLGGTTPAEQYF.

The chain joins TRBV7-8 to TRBJ1-5, with D maybe TRBD1 (6 bases). The germline V gene encodes CDR1 SGHVS and CDR2 FQNEAQ. V gave up 5 bases and J gave up 7 bases, with 21 bases separating them. This CDR3 is built from 16 residues. The CDR3 bases are TGTGCCAGCAGCCCCACCTGGCGGGGGGCTAGGCAGCCCCAGCATTTT. This translates into CASSPTWRGARQPQHF. Based on the CDR3 plus reference TRBV7-8 and TRBJ1-5, the full variable domain is GAGVSQSPRYKVAKRGQDVALRCDPISGHVSLFWYQQALGQGPEFLTYFQNEAQLDKSGLPSDRFFAERPEGSVSTLKIQRTQQEDSAVYLCASSPTWRGARQPQHFGDGTRLSIL.